The entry below gives a single T cell receptor (beta chain) sequence along with its context. The antigen remains undetermined. Profiled with immunoSEQ multiplex PCR; TCRdb holds only in-frame clones, not every one. Here the sample spans over 15,000 clones, more than 70% being singletons. This sample stems from a study of T cell responses to AZD1222 COVID-19 vaccine. Study-wide results and limits: It was only a handful of AZD1222 recipients who were seropositive at baseline. Repertoires in all cases were sampled only once the peak T cell response had passed. Close to half of spike-specific TCRs reportedly recognize unmutated variant regions.

The V and J ends lost 8 bases and 0 bases respectively, with 14 bases between them. Germline V gene sequence: CDR1 MNHEY, CDR2 SMNVEV (reference sequence). This CDR3 is built from 14 residues. The chain couples TRBV27 to TRBJ2-7; maybe TRBD1 (5 bases). Sequenced here: peripheral blood, sampled 28 days after the second AZD1222 dose. This TCR derives from an adult who received the AZD1222 COVID-19 vaccine. CDR3 sequence (DNA): TGTGCCAGCGGGCGCCAGGGAACCTCCTACGAGCAGTACTTC. Its translation is CASGRQGTSYEQYF.